Detailed here is one T cell receptor beta chain. Its matching antigen is unknown. This specimen comes from a study of CD8+ T cells in alopecia areata. Regarding the study as a whole: An increase in clonality over normal scalp was evident in lesional scalp, especially alopecia totalis/universalis. Normal skin's resident alphabeta T cells are also sequenced in scalp samples.

Cell sorting was applied to PBMCs, and CD4+ and CD8+ T cells were collected. Following extraction, RNA underwent reverse transcription to cDNA, which served as the sequencing template. Only in-frame clones appear in the TCRdb table, and some are missing; sequencing was by immunoSEQ multiplex PCR. The sample consists of over 120,000 clones, around 49% of them appearing once. CDR1 and CDR2 (germline): SGHTA, FQGNSA. The CDR3 has 15 amino acids. Trimming removed 5 bases from V and 2 bases from J, with 16 bases in between. The specimen comprised CD4+ T cells sorted from blood, sampled at week 0. This sequence originates from a human donor with alopecia areata. V usage is TRBV7-2 and J usage is TRBJ2-7, with a tentative D call TRBD1 (5 bases). The CDR3 region has the DNA TGTGCCAGCAGCGGCAGGGCCCAACATCCCTACGAGCAGTACTTC. It encodes CASSGRAQHPYEQYF.